These T cell receptor beta chains were read from a single sample in a study of shared clonotypes between healthy human individuals. Data came from immunoSEQ multiplex PCR; TCRdb stores just in-frame clones and leaves some out. Of some 2,100,000 clones detected, 90% to 97% appear once; the ten largest clones hold roughly 0.13%. The sequencing input was naive CD4+ T cells sorted from blood. Every receptor here comes from a man aged 18 to 30 in good health. Each CDR3 is given with its conserved first and last residue. The D gene is left open where the match is weak. For some rows the clone size is stated as once, few or many, or as a class when expanded; others skip it.

D: TRBD1
length: 15
V: TRBV28
J: TRBJ2-2
size: -
CDR3: CASSWGQGNTGELFF
DNA: TGTGCCAGCAGTTGGGGACAGGGAAACACCGGGGAGCTGTTTTTT

D: -
length: 12
V: TRBV7-2
J: TRBJ1-2
size: -
CDR3: CASPGGVYGYTF
DNA: TGTGCCAGCCCCGGGGGGGTCTATGGCTACACCTTC

D: TRBD2
length: 15
V: TRBV18
J: TRBJ2-1
size: -
CDR3: CASSPPVTSGIFEFF
DNA: TGTGCCAGCTCACCACCGGTGACTAGCGGGATCTTTGAGTTCTTC

D: -
length: 13
V: TRBV18
J: TRBJ1-2
size: -
CDR3: CASSPDSLYGYTF
DNA: TGTGCCAGCTCACCGGACAGTCTCTATGGCTACACCTTC

D: -
length: 19
V: TRBV21-1
J: TRBJ2-5
size: -
CDR3: CASSKGGTLAGRTEETQYF
DNA: TGTGCCAGCAGCAAAGGCGGGACTCTAGCGGGAAGAACCGAAGAGACCCAGTACTTC

D: -
length: 17
V: TRBV11-2
J: TRBJ1-3
size: -
CDR3: CASSLDRASSSGNTIYF
DNA: TGTGCCAGCAGCTTAGACAGGGCGTCGAGCTCTGGAAACACCATATATTTT

D: TRBD1
length: 15
V: TRBV27
J: TRBJ1-2
size: -
CDR3: CASSSTSTGDYGYTF
DNA: TGTGCCAGCAGTTCAACCTCGACAGGGGACTATGGCTACACCTTC

D: TRBD1
length: 14
V: TRBV2
J: TRBJ2-7
size: -
CDR3: CASSAGTGGREQYF
DNA: TGTGCCAGCAGTGCCGGGACAGGTGGCCGCGAGCAGTACTTC

D: TRBD1
length: 15
V: TRBV6-1
J: TRBJ2-2
size: once
CDR3: CASSQPGQKTGELFF
DNA: TGTGCCAGCAGTCAACCGGGACAGAAAACCGGGGAGCTGTTTTTT

D: -
length: 13
V: TRBV30
J: TRBJ2-1
size: -
CDR3: CAWTTSNYNEQFF
DNA: TGTGCCTGGACTACTAGTAACTACAATGAGCAGTTCTTC

D: -
length: 13
V: TRBV6-5
J: TRBJ1-1
size: few
CDR3: CASSYSSLAEAFF
DNA: TGTGCCAGCAGTTACTCGAGCTTAGCTGAAGCTTTCTTT

D: -
length: 16
V: TRBV11-2
J: TRBJ2-1
size: -
CDR3: CASSLGSKSSYNEQFF
DNA: TGTGCCAGCAGCTTAGGAAGTAAAAGCTCCTACAATGAGCAGTTCTTC

D: -
length: 11
V: TRBV6-1
J: TRBJ1-5
size: few
CDR3: CASSENQPQHF
DNA: TGTGCCAGCAGTGAAAATCAGCCCCAGCATTTT

D: -
length: 16
V: TRBV9
J: TRBJ2-7
size: -
CDR3: CASSVSEGGSSYEQYF
DNA: TGTGCCAGCAGCGTATCGGAAGGGGGGAGCTCCTACGAGCAGTACTTC

D: -
length: 12
V: TRBV6-5
J: TRBJ1-3
size: -
CDR3: CASTNGGNTIYF
DNA: TGTGCCAGCACTAATGGTGGAAACACCATATATTTT